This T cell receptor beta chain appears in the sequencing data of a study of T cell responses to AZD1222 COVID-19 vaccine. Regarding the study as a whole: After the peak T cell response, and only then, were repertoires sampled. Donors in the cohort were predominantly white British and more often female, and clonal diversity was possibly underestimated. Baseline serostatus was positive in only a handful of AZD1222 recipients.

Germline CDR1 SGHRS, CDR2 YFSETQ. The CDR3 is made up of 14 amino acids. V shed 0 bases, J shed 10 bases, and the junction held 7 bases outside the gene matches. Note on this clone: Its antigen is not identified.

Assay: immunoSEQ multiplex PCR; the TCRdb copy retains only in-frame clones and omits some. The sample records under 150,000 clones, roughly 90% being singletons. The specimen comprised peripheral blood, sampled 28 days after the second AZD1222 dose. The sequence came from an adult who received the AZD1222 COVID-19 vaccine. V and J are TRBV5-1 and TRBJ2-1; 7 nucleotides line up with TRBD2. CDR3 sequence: CASSLGSSGSEQFF. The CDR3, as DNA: TGCGCCAGCAGCTTGGGGTCTAGCGGCTCGGAGCAGTTCTTC.